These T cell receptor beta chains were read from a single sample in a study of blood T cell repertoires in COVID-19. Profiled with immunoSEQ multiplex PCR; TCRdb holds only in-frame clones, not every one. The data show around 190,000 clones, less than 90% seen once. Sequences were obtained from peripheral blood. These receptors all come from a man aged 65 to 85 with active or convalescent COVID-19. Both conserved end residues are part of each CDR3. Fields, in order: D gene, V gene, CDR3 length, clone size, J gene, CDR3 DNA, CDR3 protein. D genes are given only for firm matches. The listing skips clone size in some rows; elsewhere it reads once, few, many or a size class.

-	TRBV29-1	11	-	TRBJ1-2	TGCAGCGTTTGGGACTTTGGTGGCTACACCTTC	CSVWDFGGYTF
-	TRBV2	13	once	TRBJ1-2	TGTGCCAGCAGTGAGCAGACAGACTATGGCTACACCTTC	CASSEQTDYGYTF
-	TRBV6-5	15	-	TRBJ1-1	TGTGCCAGCAGTTACTCGAGGGTCGGGAACACTGAAGCTTTCTTT	CASSYSRVGNTEAFF
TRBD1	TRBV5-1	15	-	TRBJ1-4	TGCGCCAGCAGCCTGCTAGGGGGACAGGGTGCTGAACTGTTTTTT	CASSLLGGQGAELFF
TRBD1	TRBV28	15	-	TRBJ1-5	TGTGCCAGCAGACGACAGGGAGGTAGCAATCAGCCCCAGCATTTT	CASRRQGGSNQPQHF
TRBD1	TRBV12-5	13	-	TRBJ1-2	TGTGCTAGTGGACTGGACAGGCTGTATGGCTACACCTTC	CASGLDRLYGYTF
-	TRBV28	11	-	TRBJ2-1	TGTGCCAGCAGTGAGACTACGGGGCAGTTCTTC	CASSETTGQFF
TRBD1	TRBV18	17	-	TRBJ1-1	TGTGCCAGCTCACCTATAGACAGGGAACCGATGAACACTGAAGCTTTCTTT	CASSPIDREPMNTEAFF
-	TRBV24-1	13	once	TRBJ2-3	TGTGCCACCAGGGCAGGGAGCACAGATACGCAGTATTTT	CATRAGSTDTQYF
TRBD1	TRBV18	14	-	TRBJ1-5	TGTGCCAGCTCACCAGGGACAGGGAATCAGCCCCAGCATTTT	CASSPGTGNQPQHF
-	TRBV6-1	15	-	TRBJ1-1	TGTGCCAGCAGTGAATTGGGCCGCTATGGGACTGAAGCTTTCTTT	CASSELGRYGTEAFF
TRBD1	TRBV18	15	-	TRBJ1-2	TGTGCCAGCTCACCAAGACAGGGGGATTACTATGGCTACACCTTC	CASSPRQGDYYGYTF
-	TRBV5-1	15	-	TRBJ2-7	TGCGCCAGCAGCTTGGCCTGGCAACAGGACTACGAGCAGTACTTC	CASSLAWQQDYEQYF
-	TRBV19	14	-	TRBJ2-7	TGTGCCAGTAGTATTGAAGGCGGTTCCTACGAGCAGTACTTC	CASSIEGGSYEQYF
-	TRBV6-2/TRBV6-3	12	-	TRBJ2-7	TGTGCCAGCAGTTATATTCTACTCGAGCAGTACTTC	CASSYILLEQYF
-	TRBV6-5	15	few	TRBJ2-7	TGTGCCAGCAGCTCCCACGCCCGACAGTCCTACGAGCAGTACTTC	CASSSHARQSYEQYF
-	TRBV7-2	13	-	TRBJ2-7	TGTGCCAGCAGCTTAGCCCGGGAAGACGAGCAGTACTTC	CASSLAREDEQYF
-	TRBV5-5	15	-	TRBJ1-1	TGTGCCAGCAGCTTGGCCGGGACACCCTACACTGAAGCTTTCTTT	CASSLAGTPYTEAFF
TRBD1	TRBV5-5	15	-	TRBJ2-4	TGTGCCAGCAGCTCCAGGGGGATAGCCAAAAACATTCAGTACTTC	CASSSRGIAKNIQYF
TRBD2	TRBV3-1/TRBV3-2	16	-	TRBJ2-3	TGTGCCAGCAGCCAGGGACTAGCGCGTAACACAGATACGCAGTATTTT	CASSQGLARNTDTQYF
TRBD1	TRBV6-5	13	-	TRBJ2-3	TGTGCCAGCAGAGGGACAGTCGAAGATACGCAGTATTTT	CASRGTVEDTQYF
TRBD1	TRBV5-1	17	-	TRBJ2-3	TGCGCCAGCAGCTCCCGGCTGACAGGGGGATACACAGATACGCAGTATTTT	CASSSRLTGGYTDTQYF
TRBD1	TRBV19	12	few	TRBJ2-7	TGTGCCACCCGGGACAGGGGGGACGAGCAGTACTTC	CATRDRGDEQYF
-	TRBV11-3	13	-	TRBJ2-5	TGTGCCAGCAGCTTAGATCACTCGGAGACCCAGTACTTC	CASSLDHSETQYF
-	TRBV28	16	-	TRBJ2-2	TGTGCCAGCAGTCCAGGGGGAGCGGGGAACACCGGGGAGCTGTTTTTT	CASSPGGAGNTGELFF
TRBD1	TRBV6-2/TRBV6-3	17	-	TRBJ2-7	TGTGCCAGCAGTTACTCGTACAGGGGAATGGGCTCCTACGAGCAGTACTTC	CASSYSYRGMGSYEQYF
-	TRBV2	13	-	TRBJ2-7	TGTGCCAGCATTCAGGGGACCTCCTACGAGCAGTACTTC	CASIQGTSYEQYF
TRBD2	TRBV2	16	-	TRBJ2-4	TGTGCCAGCAGCGGCGGGGTAGCGGGAGGGAAAGACATTCAGTACTTC	CASSGGVAGGKDIQYF
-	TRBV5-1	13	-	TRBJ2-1	TGCGCCAGCAGCAACTATGGGTTCAATGAGCAGTTCTTC	CASSNYGFNEQFF
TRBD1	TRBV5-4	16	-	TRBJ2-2	TGTGCCAGCAGCCCCCGACAGGGAACCCACACCGGGGAGCTGTTTTTT	CASSPRQGTHTGELFF
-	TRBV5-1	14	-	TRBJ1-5	TGCGCCAGCAGCTTGCTTCCTGGCAATCAGCCCCAGCATTTT	CASSLLPGNQPQHF
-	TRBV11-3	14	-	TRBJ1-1	TGTGCCAGCAGCTTAGACTCTTCGAACACTGAAGCTTTCTTT	CASSLDSSNTEAFF